This T cell receptor beta chain was recovered during a study of T cell responses to AZD1222 COVID-19 vaccine. General study findings and limits: Without day 14 samples, only post-peak T cell repertoires were studied. Females outnumbered males among donors, who were mostly white British; clonal diversity was possibly underestimated.

For this clone: Antigen specificity is unknown.

Recipients boosted at about 4 weeks or about 12 weeks are pooled. There are 14 residues in the CDR3. Germline lookup yields CDR1 SGDLS and CDR2 YYNGEE. Trimming pared 0 bases from V and 1 base from J, leaving 8 bases between. The assay was immunoSEQ multiplex PCR, and TCRdb's table has in-frame clones only and misses some. The data show some 95,000 clones, 88% seen once. The TCR originated in an adult who received the AZD1222 COVID-19 vaccine. Sequences were derived from peripheral blood, sampled 28 days after the second AZD1222 dose. The chain links TRBV9 to TRBJ2-7; possibly TRBD2 for D (6 bases). The CDR3 region is CASSVGAGSYEQYF. CDR3 DNA: TGTGCCAGCAGCGTAGGGGCGGGATCCTACGAGCAGTACTTC.